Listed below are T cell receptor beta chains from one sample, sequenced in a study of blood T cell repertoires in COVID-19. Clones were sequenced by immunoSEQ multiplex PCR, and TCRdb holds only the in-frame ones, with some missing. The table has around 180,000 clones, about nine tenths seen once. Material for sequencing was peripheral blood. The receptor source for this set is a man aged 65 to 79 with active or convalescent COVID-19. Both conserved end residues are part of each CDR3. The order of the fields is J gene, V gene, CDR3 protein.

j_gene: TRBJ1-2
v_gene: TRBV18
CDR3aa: CASSPTGDGYTF

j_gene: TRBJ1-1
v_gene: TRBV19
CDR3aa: CASSIQGGHTEAFF

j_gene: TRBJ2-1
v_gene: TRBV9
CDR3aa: CASSGQAEQFF

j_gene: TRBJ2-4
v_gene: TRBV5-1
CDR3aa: CASSLEQGSGAKNIQYF

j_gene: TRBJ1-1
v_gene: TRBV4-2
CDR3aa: CASSQDRRTMNTEAFF

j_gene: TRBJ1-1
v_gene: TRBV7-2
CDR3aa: CASSLFRQGMNTEAFF

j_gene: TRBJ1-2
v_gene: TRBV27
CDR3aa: CASKPKNNYGYTF

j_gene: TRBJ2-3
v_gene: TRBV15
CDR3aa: CATAWRQGGTDTQYF

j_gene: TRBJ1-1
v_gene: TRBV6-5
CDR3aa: CATRLTGEAFF

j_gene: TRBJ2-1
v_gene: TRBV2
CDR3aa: CASSTTGPREFF

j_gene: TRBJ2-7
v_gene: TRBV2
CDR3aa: CASKIGTQTYEQYF

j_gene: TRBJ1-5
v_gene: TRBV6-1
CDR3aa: CASSEGTGSKQPQHF

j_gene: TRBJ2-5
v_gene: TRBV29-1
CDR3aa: CSGQGVAGGVQETQYF

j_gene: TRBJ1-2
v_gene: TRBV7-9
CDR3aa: CASSPDGGPYGYTF

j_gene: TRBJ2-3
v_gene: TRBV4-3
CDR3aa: CASSQDVAAGGPLDTQYF

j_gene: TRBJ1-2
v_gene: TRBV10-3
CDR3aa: CAISDQGDSGYTF